This T cell receptor (beta chain) was identified during a study of vaccination and CD4 T cells after COVID-19. Overall study: Post-vaccine specimens were obtained a median 72 days after dose two (range 14 to 241).

Sequence data for DNA of cultured CD4+ T cells were generated by the Oncomine TCR Beta short-read assay. TCRdb redid the calling of the PCR reads with MiXCR, one entry per CDR3 protein. Of about 19,000 distinct CDR3 sequences detected, 35% to 50% appear once; the ten largest clones hold 7.2%. V was pared by 3 bases and J by 6 bases, with 12 bases between. This CDR3 has 14 amino acids. Germline CDR1 and CDR2: DFQATT and SNEGSKA (reference sequence). Treatment given: approximately 9-day PBMC culture with coronavirus spike peptide pools or control peptides (ViraFEST assay). In the ViraFEST assay, peptide-pool expansion preceded TCR sequencing of expanded clonotypes. Only a few counts were recorded for this clonotype. Its antigen remains unidentified.

The origin of this receptor is a human donor who had recovered from COVID-19. The material was CD4+ T cells from blood, cultured in vitro, obtained after SARS-CoV-2 vaccination. The chain has TRBV20-1 and TRBJ1-6, with D possibly matching TRBD1 (5 bases). CDR3 amino acids: CSASPGTANSPLHF. CDR3 bases: TGCAGTGCTAGTCCCGGGACGGCTAATTCACCCCTCCACTTT.